This paragraph covers one TCR beta chain sequence. This record belongs to a study of beta chain features in type 1 diabetes. CDR3 size: 14 residues. J was trimmed by 2 bases and V by 5 bases; bases with no gene match: 5. The V gene's germline CDR1 is SGHRS and CDR2 YFSETQ. Since all of the isolated RNA was reverse transcribed, expressed TCRB transcripts were what got sequenced. The method was immunoSEQ multiplex PCR; TCRdb's version includes in-frame clones alone and lacks a portion of them. Among around 400,000 clones, about 16% were seen once, and the ten largest hold 0.019%. The sequence was obtained from a woman between 18 and 29 years old in good health. The chain combines TRBV5-1 with TRBJ2-3, with 7 bases lining up with TRBD1. The specimen sequenced was naive CD4+ T cells from blood. CDR3 sequence reads: CASSTDRYTDTQYF. In DNA, the CDR3 is TGCGCCAGCAGTACGGACAGGTACACAGATACGCAGTATTTT.